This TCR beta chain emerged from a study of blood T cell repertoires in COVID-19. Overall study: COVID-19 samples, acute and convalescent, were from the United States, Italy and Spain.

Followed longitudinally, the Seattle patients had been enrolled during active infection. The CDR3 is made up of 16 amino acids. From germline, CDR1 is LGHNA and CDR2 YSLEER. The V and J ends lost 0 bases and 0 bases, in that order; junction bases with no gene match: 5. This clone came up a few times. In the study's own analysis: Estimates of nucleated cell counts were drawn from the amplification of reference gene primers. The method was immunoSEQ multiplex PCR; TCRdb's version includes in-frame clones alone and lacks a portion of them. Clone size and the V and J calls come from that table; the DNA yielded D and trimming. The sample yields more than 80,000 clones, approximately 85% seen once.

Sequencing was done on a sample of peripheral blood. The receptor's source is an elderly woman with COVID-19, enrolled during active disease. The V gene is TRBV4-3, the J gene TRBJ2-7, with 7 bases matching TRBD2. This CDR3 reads CASSQELGGSSYEQYF. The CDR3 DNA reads TGCGCCAGCAGCCAAGAACTCGGGGGGAGCTCCTACGAGCAGTACTTC.